This TCR beta chain is from a study of shared clonotypes between healthy human individuals. CDR1 is MDHEN, CDR2 SYDVKM, per germline. This CDR3 is built from 15 residues. V dropped 2 bases and J dropped 9 bases, with 17 bases sitting between them. The repertoire was sequenced with immunoSEQ multiplex PCR; TCRdb's copy has only in-frame clones and lacks some. The data hold 600,000 to 750,000 clones, with 72% observed a single time. The clonotype was recovered from a woman in her 30s in good health. What was sequenced was memory CD4+ T cells sorted from blood. Subset in this sample: CD45RA-negative fraction. V gene TRBV28 combines with J gene TRBJ1-5; D call uncertain. In nucleotides, the CDR3 is TGTGCCAGCAGTTTAACAGTTCCCATCTTCGGGCCCCAGCATTTT. It yields the protein CASSLTVPIFGPQHF. Together with reference TRBV28 and TRBJ1-5, the CDR3 gives the full variable domain: DVKVTQSSRYLVKRTGEKVFLECVQDMDHENMFWYRQDPGLGLRLIYFSYDVKMKEKGDIPEGYSVSREKKERFSLILESASTNQTSMYLCASSLTVPIFGPQHFGDGTRLSIL.